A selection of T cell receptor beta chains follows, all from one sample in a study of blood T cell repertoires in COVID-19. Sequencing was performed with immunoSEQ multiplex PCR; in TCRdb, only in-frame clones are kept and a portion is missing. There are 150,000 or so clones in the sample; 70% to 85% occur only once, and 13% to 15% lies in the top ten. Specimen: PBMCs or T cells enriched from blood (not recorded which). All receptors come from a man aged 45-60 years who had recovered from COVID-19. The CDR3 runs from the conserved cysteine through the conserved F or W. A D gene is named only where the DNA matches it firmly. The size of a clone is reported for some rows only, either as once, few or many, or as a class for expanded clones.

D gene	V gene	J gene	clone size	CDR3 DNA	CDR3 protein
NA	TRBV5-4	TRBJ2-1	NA	TGTGCCAGCCGACAATGGGCTGGAGGCCGCATCCTAAACAATGAGCAGTTCTTC	CASRQWAGGRILNNEQFF
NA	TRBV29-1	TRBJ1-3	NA	TGCAGCGTCTCGGCTGGAAACACCATATATTTT	CSVSAGNTIYF
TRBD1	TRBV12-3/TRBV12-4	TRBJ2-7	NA	TGTGCCAGCAGTCCGGGACAGGGTCGGGAGCAGTACTTC	CASSPGQGREQYF
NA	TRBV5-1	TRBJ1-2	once	TGCGCCAGCAGCTTGGAGGACAGAAACTATGGCTACACCTTC	CASSLEDRNYGYTF
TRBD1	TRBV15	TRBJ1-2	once	TGTGCCACCAGCCGGGACAGGAAAAACTATGGCTACACCTTC	CATSRDRKNYGYTF
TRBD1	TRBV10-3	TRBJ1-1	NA	TGTGCCATCAGCCTACGACAGGGAGGTGTGAACACTGAAGCTTTCTTT	CAISLRQGGVNTEAFF
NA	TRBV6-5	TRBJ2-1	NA	TGTGCCGGACTCTCGACTAGTAGCAATGAGCAGTTCTTC	CAGLSTSSNEQFF
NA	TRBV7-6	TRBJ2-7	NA	TGTGCCAGCAGCTTAGCGAAGACGGGGCGGGACTACGAGCAGTACTTC	CASSLAKTGRDYEQYF
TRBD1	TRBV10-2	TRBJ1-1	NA	TGCGCCAGCAGTGAGCCGGGACAGTTGAGCACTGAAGCTTTCTTT	CASSEPGQLSTEAFF
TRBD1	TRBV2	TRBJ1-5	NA	TGTGCCAGCAGCGGGACAGGGGGAGGGAATCAGCCCCAGCATTTT	CASSGTGGGNQPQHF
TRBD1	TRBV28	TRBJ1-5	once	TGTGCCAGCAGTGGCCGACAGGGCTTCGATCAGCCCCAGCATTTT	CASSGRQGFDQPQHF
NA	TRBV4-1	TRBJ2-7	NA	TGCGCCAGCAGCCAAGATTACAAGTTTTACGAGCAGTACTTC	CASSQDYKFYEQYF
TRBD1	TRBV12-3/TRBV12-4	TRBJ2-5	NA	TGTGCCAGCAGCCGACAGGGTAAAGAGACCCAGTACTTC	CASSRQGKETQYF
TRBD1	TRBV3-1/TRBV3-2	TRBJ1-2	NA	TGTGCCAGCAGCCAGCAGACAGGGGAGGGTGGCTACACCTTC	CASSQQTGEGGYTF
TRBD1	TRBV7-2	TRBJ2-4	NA	TGTGCCAGCAGCTTCGAGGGACAGTCCAAAGCCAAAAACATTCAGTACTTC	CASSFEGQSKAKNIQYF
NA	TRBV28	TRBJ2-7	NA	TGTGCCAGCAGTTATTACTACGAGCAGTACTTC	CASSYYYEQYF
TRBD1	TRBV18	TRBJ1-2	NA	TGTGCCAGCTCACCGGGACAGTCGAACTATGGCTACACCTTC	CASSPGQSNYGYTF
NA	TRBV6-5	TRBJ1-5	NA	TGTGCCAGCAGTTCCAAACCGGGACTCTACAATCAGCCCCAGCATTTT	CASSSKPGLYNQPQHF
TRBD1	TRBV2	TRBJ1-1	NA	TGTGCCAGCAGGAGGGGACAGGGGGCAGAAGCTTTCTTT	CASRRGQGAEAFF
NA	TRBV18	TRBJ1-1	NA	TGTGCCAGCTCACCAAATATGGCAGGGCCCAACACTGAAGCTTTCTTT	CASSPNMAGPNTEAFF
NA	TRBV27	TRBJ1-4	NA	TGTGCCAGCAGTAAAAAGGCACTAGCAACTAATGAAAAACTGTTTTTT	CASSKKALATNEKLFF
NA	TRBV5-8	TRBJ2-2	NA	TGTGCCAGCAGGAATGGACAGCCCTCCGCGAACACCGGGGAGCTGTTTTTT	CASRNGQPSANTGELFF
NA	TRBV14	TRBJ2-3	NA	TGTGCCAGCAGCCACAGGGGCTTATTTCTAAGTGGCCCAGATACGCAGTATTTT	CASSHRGLFLSGPDTQYF
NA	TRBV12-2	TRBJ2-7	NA	TGTGCAAGTCGCTCTTTTAGACTAGCGGGTTCCTACGAGCAGTACTTC	CASRSFRLAGSYEQYF
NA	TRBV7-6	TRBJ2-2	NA	TGTGCCACCTATCCGACTAGGCAGGGGGCGAACACCGGGGAGCTGTTTTTT	CATYPTRQGANTGELFF
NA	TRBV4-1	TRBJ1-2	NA	TGCGCCAGCAGCCAAGGGGACACTGGGATAGGCTACACCTTC	CASSQGDTGIGYTF
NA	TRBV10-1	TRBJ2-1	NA	TGCGCCAGCAGTGACAACCGCGACTACTACAATGAGCAGTTCTTC	CASSDNRDYYNEQFF
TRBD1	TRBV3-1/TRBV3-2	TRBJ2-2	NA	TGTGCCAGCAGCCGTCTGGACAGGGGATGGTCCGGGGAGCTGTTTTTT	CASSRLDRGWSGELFF
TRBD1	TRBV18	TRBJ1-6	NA	TGTGCCAGCTCAACCCGGGACAGCTCTGGTTCACCCCTCCACTTT	CASSTRDSSGSPLHF
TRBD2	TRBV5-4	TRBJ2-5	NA	TGTGCCAGCAGTTACCGACTAGCGGGGGCATCAGAGACCCAGTACTTC	CASSYRLAGASETQYF
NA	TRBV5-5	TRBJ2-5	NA	TGTGCCAGCAGCTTGGCCTCCGGGTACCAAGAGACCCAGTACTTC	CASSLASGYQETQYF
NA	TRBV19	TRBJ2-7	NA	TGTGCCAGTAGTATAGGACAGAATTACGAGCAGTACTTC	CASSIGQNYEQYF
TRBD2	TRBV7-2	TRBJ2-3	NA	TGTGCCAGCAGCTCAGGATCGGGGGGAACAGATACGCAGTATTTT	CASSSGSGGTDTQYF
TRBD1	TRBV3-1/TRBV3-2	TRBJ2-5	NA	TGTGCCAGCAGCCAAGGAAGGTTTGCTGGACAGGGGCAAGAGACCCAGTACTTC	CASSQGRFAGQGQETQYF
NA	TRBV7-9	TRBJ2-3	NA	TGTGCCAGCAGCCATAGTCCCTCCACAGATACGCAGTATTTT	CASSHSPSTDTQYF
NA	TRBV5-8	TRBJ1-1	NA	TGTGCCAGCAGCCGGACGGGGGGAGCTTTCTTT	CASSRTGGAFF
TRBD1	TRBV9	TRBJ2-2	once	TGTGCCAGCAGCGGGGAACAGGGGCTCCTCGCCGGGGAGCTGTTTTTT	CASSGEQGLLAGELFF
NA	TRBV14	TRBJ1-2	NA	TGTGCCAGCAGCCACAGGGTCGGGTATGGCTACACCTTC	CASSHRVGYGYTF
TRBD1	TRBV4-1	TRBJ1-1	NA	TGCGCCAGCAGCCAACAGAGTCTAAGCTCCCGGGACAGGGCGTTGGACGGACCTTTCTTT	CASSQQSLSSRDRALDGPFF
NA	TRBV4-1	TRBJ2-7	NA	TGCGCCAGCAGCCAAGGTGCGCAGGGTAGAATCAAGTACGAGCAGTACTTC	CASSQGAQGRIKYEQYF
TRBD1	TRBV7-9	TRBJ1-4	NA	TGTGCCAGCAGCTTGGGGACAGCTCAACTTGCCACTAATGAAAAACTGTTTTTT	CASSLGTAQLATNEKLFF
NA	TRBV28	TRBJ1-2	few	TGTGCCAGCAGTTTAAATCACAGGGACCATGGCTACACCTTC	CASSLNHRDHGYTF
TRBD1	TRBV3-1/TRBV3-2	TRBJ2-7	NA	TGTGCCAGCAGCCCGGGTGGGGACAGGAGGTACTTC	CASSPGGDRRYF
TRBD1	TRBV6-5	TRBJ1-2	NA	TGTGCCAGCAGACCCCAGGGGGCGGGTGGCTACACCTTC	CASRPQGAGGYTF
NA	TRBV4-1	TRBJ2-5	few	TGCGCCAGCAGCCAAGGGGGGGTCCGCGAGACCCAGTACTTC	CASSQGGVRETQYF
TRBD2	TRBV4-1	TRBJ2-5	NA	TGCGCCAGCAGCCAAGTTCCGAGCGGGGGGTTGGAGACCCAGTACTTC	CASSQVPSGGLETQYF
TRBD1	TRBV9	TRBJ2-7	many	TGTGCCAGCAGCGTAGCTCAGGGGGCCGGCGAGCAGTACTTC	CASSVAQGAGEQYF
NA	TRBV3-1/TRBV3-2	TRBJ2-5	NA	TGTGCCAGCAGCTACGACACAGCGGGCGGAGAGACCCAGTACTTC	CASSYDTAGGETQYF
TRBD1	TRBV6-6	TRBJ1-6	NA	TGTGCCAGCAGTTACTCCCAGACAGGGGCGGGTTCACCCCTCCACTTT	CASSYSQTGAGSPLHF
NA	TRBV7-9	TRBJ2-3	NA	TGTGCCAGCAGCCCCGTAGATACGCAGTATTTT	CASSPVDTQYF
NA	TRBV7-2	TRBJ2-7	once	TGTGCCAGCAGCTTAGTCGTGCCAGGGCTCTCCTACGAGCAGTACTTC	CASSLVVPGLSYEQYF
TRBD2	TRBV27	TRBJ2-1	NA	TGTGCCAGCAGTTCCCTAGCGGGGGGCGGCAATGAGCAGTTCTTC	CASSSLAGGGNEQFF
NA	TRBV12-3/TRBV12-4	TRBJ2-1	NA	TGTGCCAGCAGTAGAGGAGGCAATGAGCAGTTCTTC	CASSRGGNEQFF
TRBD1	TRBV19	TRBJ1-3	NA	TGTGCCAGTAGTCCCCGGGACAGGGGAGGAGGAAACACCATATATTTT	CASSPRDRGGGNTIYF